A single sample gave rise to the 3 T cell receptor beta chains below, sequenced in a study of T cells in Graves' hyperthyroidism and ophthalmopathy. Amplified TCR beta CDR3 regions derived from RNA transcripts. In the first-round RT-PCR of the TCR CDR3, the HTBI primer set was used. MiXCR, applied by TCRdb to the multiplex PCR reads, yields one record per CDR3 protein. The repertoire consists of 490,000 or so distinct CDR3 sequences, with approximately 16% occurring once and the leading ten covering about 29%. The sequenced material came from blood. The receptors shown here come from a woman aged 30 to 39 with Graves' ophthalmopathy.

Of note for this clonotype: A much larger clone sits a single nucleotide away, making a read error possible. The chain employs TRBV28 and TRBJ1-4; 8 bases align to TRBD1. Germline CDR1 reads MDHEN; CDR2 reads SYDVKM. The CDR3 sequence is 12 residues long. V was clipped by 10 bases and J by 5 bases; unmatched bases: 3. As DNA, the CDR3 is TGTGCCACCCAGGGGGCGAATGAAAAACTGTTTTTT. Amino acids: CATQGANEKLFF.

This clonotype showed up many times. The V and J genes are TRBV7-2 and TRBJ1-2, with D maybe TRBD1 (6 bases). Germline lookup yields CDR1 SGHTA and CDR2 FQGNSA. The V and J ends lost 5 bases and 8 bases respectively, with 18 bases between them. This CDR3 comprises 14 residues. The CDR3 DNA reads as TGTGCCAGCAGCCGCACAGGGAGCTCGGGCGGCTACACCTTC. It codes for CASSRTGSSGGYTF.

CDR3 loop: CASRAQGQETQYF. DNA of the CDR3: TGTGCCAGCAGGGCCCAGGGACAAGAGACCCAGTACTTC. The chain joins TRBV28 to TRBJ2-5, with D possibly TRBD1 on 5 matching bases. The CDR3 contains 13 residues. V lost 6 bases to trimming and J lost 2 bases, with 10 bases between them. CDR1 MDHEN and CDR2 SYDVKM come from the germline V gene.